This T cell receptor beta chain comes out of a study of T cells after yellow fever vaccination. Study observations and caveats: Peak timing came faster in the weaker secondary response, day 5 versus 15. The appearance of a small share of clonotypes in both CD4 and CD8 compartments was observed. FACS-sorted repertoires could harbor abundant contaminating bulk-population clonotypes. In post-booster samples, most primary-vaccination clones reappeared (around 95% CD4, 75% to 90% CD8).

This clonotype has a handful of counts. What it recognizes is unknown. TCRdb reprocessed the 5' RACE reads with MiXCR, giving one entry per CDR3 protein. The top ten hold around a quarter of the sample, which has a few hundred thousand distinct CDR3 sequences, roughly 3.5% seen once. Material: PBMCs, obtained on the day of the yellow fever booster vaccination. The origin of this receptor is a man aged 18 to 35 who received the YFV17D yellow fever vaccine.

CDR3 nucleotides: TGTGCCAGCAGCTTACCAGACCCGCGGAGCACCGGGGAGCTGTTTTTT. Residues: CASSLPDPRSTGELFF. This rearrangement joins TRBV7-9 to TRBJ2-2; D unresolved. V lost 2 bases, J lost 4 bases, and 14 bases lay in between. The CDR3 runs to 16 residues. Germline V gives CDR1 SEHNR, CDR2 FQNEAQ (reference sequence).